The 8 T cell receptor beta chains reported below all come from one sample, sequenced in a study of T cells in Graves' hyperthyroidism and ophthalmopathy. There were TCR beta CDR3 regions amplified from RNA transcripts. The TCR CDR3 first-round RT-PCR relied on the HTBI primer set. TCRdb called the multiplex PCR reads again in MiXCR, with one record for every CDR3 protein. The repertoire includes 500,000 to 800,000 distinct CDR3 sequences, more than 14% of them detected once, and approximately 12% sits in the top ten. Sequenced sample: blood. The receptors were sampled from a woman aged 50 to 65 with Graves' ophthalmopathy.

This clonotype was observed many times. This sequence joins TRBV20-1 and TRBJ2-5, with unresolved D. Per the germline V gene, CDR1 is DFQATT and CDR2 is SNEGSKA (reference sequence). The CDR3 totals 12 residues. V was shortened by 3 bases and J by 1 base, with 6 bases between the two germline ends. CDR3 in DNA: TGCAGTGCTAGTCGGACCCAAGAGACCCAGTACTTC. Its protein product is CSASRTQETQYF.

A few counts support this clonotype. The chain carries TRBV19 and TRBJ1-1, with TRBD1 matching 7 bases. The junction had 4 bases not matched to a gene; V was cut back by 0 bases and J by 0 bases. CDR3 length: 16 residues. Germline V CDR1 and CDR2: LNHDA, SQIVND (reference sequence). In DNA, the CDR3 is TGTGCCAGTAGTATAGAACAGGGGAGAATGAACACTGAAGCTTTCTTT. It specifies CASSIEQGRMNTEAFF.

Many counts were recorded for this clonotype. The chain is built from TRBV7-2 and TRBJ2-5; D possibly corresponds to TRBD2 (5 bases). The CDR3 runs to 14 residues. Germline CDR1 is SGHTA and CDR2 is FQGNSA. Trimming left V 6 bases short and J 8 bases short, with 19 bases between. CDR3 protein: CASSIPRAASTQYF. DNA of the CDR3: TGTGCCAGCAGTATACCGCGGGCTGCGTCTACCCAGTACTTC. Supplemented by reference TRBV7-2 and TRBJ2-5, the full variable domain reads GAGVSQSPSNKVTEKGKDVELRCDPISGHTALYWYRQSLGQGLEFLIYFQGNSAPDKSGLPSDRFSAERTGGSVSTLTIQRTQQEDSAVYLCASSIPRAASTQYFGPGTRLLVL.

The V call is TRBV4-3, the J call TRBJ2-5, with 8 bases identical to TRBD1. Germline V gives CDR1 LGHNA, CDR2 YSLEER. The V gene end was trimmed by 3 bases and the J gene end by 14 bases; junction bases not matched to a gene: 14. This CDR3 is 14 amino acids long. The CDR3 spells CASSQPGQVSFSYF. The CDR3 DNA sequence: TGCGCCAGCAGCCAGCCGGGACAGGTGTCTTTTTCCTACTTC.

Regarding this clonotype: A much larger clone differs by one base, so this may be a read error. CDR3: CASSLSLAGGTKGSIQYF. CDR3 nucleotide sequence: TGTGCCAGCAGCTTGTCACTAGCGGGAGGGACAAAGGGATCCATTCAGTACTTC. The V gene is TRBV5-1, the J gene TRBJ2-4, with 13 bases fitting TRBD2. This CDR3 region has 18 residues. Germline assignment: CDR1 SGHRS and CDR2 YFSETQ.

This clonotype was seen more than once but under ten times. V usage is TRBV6-5 and J usage is TRBJ2-5, with D possibly matching TRBD1 (7 bases). The germline V gene encodes CDR1 MNHEY and CDR2 SVGAGI. Trimming stripped 4 bases from V and 4 bases from J, with 13 bases between. The CDR3 consists of 14 residues. The CDR3 nucleotides read TGTGCCAGCAGTTCCTACAGGGGAGGAGAGACCCAGTACTTC. As protein: CASSSYRGGETQYF.

The sample holds many counts of this clonotype. The chain has TRBV3-2 and TRBJ2-7; the table's D call TRBD1 went unverified against the DNA. TRBV3-2 is described as a pseudogene. This CDR3 comprises 15 residues. The CDR3 loop reads CASSRFPGQTYEQYF. The DNA of the CDR3 is TGTGCCAGCAGCCGCTTTCCGGGACAGACCTACGAGCAGTACTTC.

This clonotype was seen ten or more times. This chain joins TRBV9 and TRBJ1-1; D remains unclear. V was shortened by 0 bases and J by 1 base, with 7 bases between the two germline ends. In germline, CDR1 is SGDLS, CDR2 YYNGEE. The CDR3 has 14 amino acids. The CDR3 DNA follows: TGTGCCAGCAGCGTAGCTGTTCAGAACACTGAAGCTTTCTTT. This codes for CASSVAVQNTEAFF.